This T cell receptor beta chain comes out of a study of tumor-infiltrating lymphocytes in primary liver carcinoma. For the study at large: Surgeons treated the primary liver carcinoma of the patients by surgical resection. The five patients, who were men and women, ranged in age from 30 to 69 years.

cDNA specific to TCR beta was made from 500 ng of total RNA, with a constant-region primer employed for priming. Investigators got TCR beta libraries out of three nested multiplex PCR rounds, done with slightly modified ARM-PCR. TCRdb ran MiXCR on the multiplex PCR reads and lists one entry per CDR3 protein. The sample consists of about 320,000 distinct CDR3 sequences, nearly 60% of them appearing once. Findings and limits, study-wide: Paired tumor-adjacent and tumor-blood samples overlapped less than tumor region pairs did.

With respect to this clonotype: Antigen specificity is unknown. A much larger clone lies a single base off, so this may be a read error.

For blood RNA, unsorted whole blood served as the source, and germline DNA was extracted too. What was collected before surgery was 3.5 to 4 milliliters of peripheral blood. Material: peripheral blood. This TCR came from a woman in her 30s with primary liver carcinoma and hepatitis B virus infection.

CDR3 region: CASSSGHGRRSEQYF. Here the CDR3 DNA reads TGTGCCAGCAGCTCCGGACATGGCCGGCGGTCCGAGCAGTACTTC. The genes are TRBV6-5 and TRBJ2-7; tentatively, D is TRBD1 (5 bases). V was pared by 6 bases and J by 6 bases, with 21 bases between. CDR3 length: 15 residues. Germline loops: CDR1 MNHEY, CDR2 SVGAGI.